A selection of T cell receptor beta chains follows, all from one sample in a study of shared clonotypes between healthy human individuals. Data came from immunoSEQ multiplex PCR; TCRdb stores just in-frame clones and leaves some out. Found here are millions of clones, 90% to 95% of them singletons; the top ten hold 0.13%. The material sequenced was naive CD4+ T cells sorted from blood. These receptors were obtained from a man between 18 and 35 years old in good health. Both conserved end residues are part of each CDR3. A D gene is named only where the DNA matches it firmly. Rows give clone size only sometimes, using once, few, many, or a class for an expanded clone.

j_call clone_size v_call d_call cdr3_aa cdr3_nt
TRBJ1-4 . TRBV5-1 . CASSLDWSRANEKLFF TGCGCCAGCAGCCTGGACTGGTCCAGGGCTAATGAAAAACTGTTTTTT
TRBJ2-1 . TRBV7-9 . CASSFYRETYNEQFF TGTGCCAGCAGCTTTTACCGGGAGACGTACAATGAGCAGTTCTTC
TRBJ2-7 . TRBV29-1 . CSVEVNGHRSSYEQYF TGCAGCGTTGAAGTAAATGGACACCGGAGCTCCTACGAGCAGTACTTC
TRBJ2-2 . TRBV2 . CATAWVGGELFF TGTGCCACCGCCTGGGTGGGCGGGGAGCTGTTTTTT
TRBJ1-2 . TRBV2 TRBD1 CASQGQGYTF TGTGCCAGCCAGGGACAGGGCTACACCTTC
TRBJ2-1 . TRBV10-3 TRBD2 CAISETSGARNEQFF TGTGCCATCAGTGAAACTAGCGGGGCACGGAATGAGCAGTTCTTC
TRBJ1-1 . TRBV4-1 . CASSQHPVNTEAFF TGCGCCAGCAGCCAACATCCCGTGAACACTGAAGCTTTCTTT
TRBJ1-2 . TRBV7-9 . CASSPRGVPYGYTF TGTGCCAGCAGTCCACGAGGGGTTCCCTATGGCTACACCTTC
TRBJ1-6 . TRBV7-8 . CASSLVRGGDSPLHF TGTGCCAGCAGCTTAGTACGAGGTGGGGATTCACCCCTCCACTTT
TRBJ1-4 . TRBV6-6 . CATQGRIGEKLFF TGTGCCACCCAGGGGAGAATAGGTGAAAAACTGTTTTTT
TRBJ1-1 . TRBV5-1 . CASSPGGGSFEAFF TGCGCCAGCAGCCCCGGAGGCGGGAGTTTTGAAGCTTTCTTT
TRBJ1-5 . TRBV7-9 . CASSPGTNQPQHF TGTGCCAGCAGCCCAGGGACCAATCAGCCCCAGCATTTT
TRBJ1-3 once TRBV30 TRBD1 CAWSGDRVLNTIYF TGTGCCTGGAGTGGGGACAGGGTTTTAAACACCATATATTTT
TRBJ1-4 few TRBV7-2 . CASSLAGRIYEKLFF TGTGCCAGCAGCTTAGCGGGGCGGATATATGAAAAACTGTTTTTT
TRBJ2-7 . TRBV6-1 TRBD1 CASSEMTGGSYEQYF TGTGCCAGCAGTGAAATGACAGGGGGTTCCTACGAGCAGTACTTC
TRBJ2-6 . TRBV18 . CASSPPWSGANVLTF TGTGCCAGCTCACCACCGTGGTCTGGGGCCAACGTCCTGACTTTC
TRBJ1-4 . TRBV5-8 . CASSLGGTTLATNEKLFF TGTGCCAGCAGCTTGGGGGGGACAACTCTTGCAACTAATGAAAAACTGTTTTTT
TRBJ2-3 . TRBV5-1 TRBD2 CASRSEAGGTDTQYF TGCGCCAGCCGCTCCGAAGCGGGAGGCACAGATACGCAGTATTTT
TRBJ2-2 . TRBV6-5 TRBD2 CASSSLAGGNTGELFF TGTGCCAGCAGTTCTTTAGCGGGGGGGAACACCGGGGAGCTGTTTTTT
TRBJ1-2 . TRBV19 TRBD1 CASSPRQGIYGYTF TGTGCCAGTAGTCCCCGACAGGGAATCTATGGCTACACCTTC
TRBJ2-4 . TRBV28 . CASSPTRNIQYF TGTGCCAGCAGTCCCACCCGCAACATTCAGTACTTC
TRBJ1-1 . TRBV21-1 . CASSKGPGATEAFF TGTGCCAGCAGCAAAGGGCCGGGGGCCACTGAAGCTTTCTTT
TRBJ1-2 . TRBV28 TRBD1 CASDRGGYGYTF TGTGCCAGCGACAGGGGCGGCTATGGCTACACCTTC
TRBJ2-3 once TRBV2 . CASSEDSTDTQYF TGTGCCAGCAGTGAGGACAGCACAGATACGCAGTATTTT
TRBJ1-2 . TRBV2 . CASSVGNYGYTF TGTGCCAGCAGTGTCGGCAACTATGGCTACACCTTC
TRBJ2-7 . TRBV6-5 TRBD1 CASSYRDSGTYEQYF TGTGCCAGCAGTTACCGGGACAGTGGGACCTACGAGCAGTACTTC
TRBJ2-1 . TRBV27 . CASSLRTGDNEQFF TGTGCCAGCAGTTTGAGGACGGGCGACAATGAGCAGTTCTTC
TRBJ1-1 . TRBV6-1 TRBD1 CASSVTGTNTEAFF TGTGCCAGCAGTGTGACAGGGACTAACACTGAAGCTTTCTTT
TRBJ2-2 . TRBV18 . CASSLRTDYTGELFF TGTGCCAGCTCCCTCCGGACAGACTACACCGGGGAGCTGTTTTTT
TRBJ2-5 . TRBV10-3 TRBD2 CAISDRTSGSAKTQYF TGTGCCATCAGTGACCGGACTAGCGGGAGTGCAAAGACCCAGTACTTC
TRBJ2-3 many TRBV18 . CASSPFGTTSTDTQYF TGTGCCAGCTCACCATTCGGGACAACTAGCACAGATACGCAGTATTTT
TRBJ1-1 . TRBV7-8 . CASSFSGNTEAFF TGTGCCAGCAGCTTTTCCGGCAACACTGAAGCTTTCTTT
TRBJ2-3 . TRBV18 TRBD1 CASSPLAGGSTDTQYF TGTGCCAGCTCACCACTAGCAGGGGGTAGCACAGATACGCAGTATTTT
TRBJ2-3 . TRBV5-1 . CASSSNTPDTQYF TGCGCCAGCAGCTCAAATACCCCAGATACGCAGTATTTT
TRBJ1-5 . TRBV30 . CAWSPHPGEPQHF TGTGCCTGGAGTCCCCACCCAGGGGAGCCCCAGCATTTT
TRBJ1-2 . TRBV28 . CASGPGSRFDYGYTF TGTGCCAGCGGGCCCGGGAGTCGGTTCGACTATGGCTACACCTTC
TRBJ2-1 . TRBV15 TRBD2 CATSRDRASGRIVEQFF TGTGCCACCAGCAGAGATAGGGCTAGCGGGAGAATCGTTGAGCAGTTCTTC
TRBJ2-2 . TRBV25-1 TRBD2 CASSEPGLAGTGELFF TGTGCCAGCAGTGAACCCGGGCTAGCGGGGACCGGGGAGCTGTTTTTT
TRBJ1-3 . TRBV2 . CASSARGNTIYF TGTGCCAGCAGTGCACGGGGAAACACCATATATTTT
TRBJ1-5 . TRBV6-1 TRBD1 CASRRGQDSNQPQHF TGTGCCAGCAGACGGGGACAGGATAGCAATCAGCCCCAGCATTTT
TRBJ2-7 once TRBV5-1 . CASSSLPTPTLYEQYF TGCGCCAGCAGCTCCCTCCCCACACCTACTCTATACGAGCAGTACTTC